These 18 T cell receptor beta chains share one sample of origin, sequenced in a study of cytomegalovirus exposure and HLA in healthy donors. Use of 60 Vbeta and 13 Jbeta primers characterized the PCR. TCRdb's copy holds only in-frame clones and misses some; the assay was immunoSEQ multiplex PCR. Here the sample spans about 150,000 clones, roughly 65% being singletons. What was sequenced was PBMCs. The receptor set was obtained from a man between 60 and 75 years old in good health and CMV-seronegative.

This clone was detected once. The V and J genes are TRBV19 and TRBJ2-7; 8 nucleotides align to TRBD1. The CDR3 loop spans 15 amino acids. The ends lost 7 bases at V and 2 bases at J; junction bases unmatched: 10. Germline assignment: CDR1 LNHDA and CDR2 SQIVND (reference sequence). The CDR3 spells CASMNPGGPTYEQYF. The CDR3 DNA follows: TGTGCCAGTATGAACCCAGGGGGCCCTACCTACGAGCAGTACTTC.

This chain uses TRBV5-4 with TRBJ1-3, with 7 nucleotides matching TRBD1. Germline CDR1 and CDR2: SGHNT and YYREEE (reference sequence). The trim removed 0 bases at V and 4 bases at J, leaving 10 bases unmatched. The CDR3 has 17 residues. The DNA for the CDR3 is TGTGCCAGCAGCTTGGGTCTCGTACAACAGGGGGGAAACACCATATATTTT. Translated: CASSLGLVQQGGNTIYF.

V usage is TRBV10-1 and J usage is TRBJ2-7; TRBD1 matches at 11 bases. Trimming took 6 bases from V and 5 from J; bases not matched to a gene: 3. This CDR3 contains 13 residues. Germline CDR1 and CDR2: WNHNN and SYGVQD (reference sequence). CDR3 sequence (DNA): TGCGCCAGCAGCGGACAGGGGGCTGACGAGCAGTACTTC. It encodes CASSGQGADEQYF.

The CDR3 DNA follows: TGTGCCAGCAGCTTAGCCGGGGACTATGGCTACACCTTC. This codes for CASSLAGDYGYTF. The V and J genes are TRBV7-9 and TRBJ1-2; D uncertain. The V end was cut by 0 bases, the J end by 3 bases, with 5 bases between. The CDR3 is made up of 13 amino acids. Germline CDR1 is SEHNR and CDR2 is FQNEAQ (reference sequence).

This chain joins TRBV6-1 and TRBJ2-5; D uncertain. V was trimmed by 7 bases and J by 0 bases, leaving 9 bases between them. The V gene's germline CDR1 is MNHNS and CDR2 SASEGT. The CDR3 is 13 amino acids. The CDR3 DNA reads TGTGCCAGCACCAGACAAGACCAAGAGACCCAGTACTTC. Translated, it gives CASTRQDQETQYF.

V and J are TRBV28 and TRBJ2-2; possible D gene TRBD1, 5 bases. The CDR3 has 14 amino acids. The V end was cut by 7 bases, the J end by 6 bases, with 15 bases between. Per the germline V gene, CDR1 is MDHEN and CDR2 is SYDVKM. The CDR3 region is CASTAGIVAGELFF. CDR3 coding DNA: TGTGCCAGCACAGCAGGGATAGTCGCCGGGGAGCTGTTTTTT.

This rearrangement joins TRBV6-1 to TRBJ1-5, with a weak D call TRBD1 (5 bases). Germline V gives CDR1 MNHNS, CDR2 SASEGT. V lost 3 bases and J 7 bases, leaving 16 bases between the germline ends. The CDR3 loop spans 15 amino acids. The CDR3, as DNA: TGTGCCAGCAGTGAGCCGGGACTTTCCCGGCAGCCCCAGCATTTT. Translating it yields CASSEPGLSRQPQHF.

This rearrangement joins TRBV28 to TRBJ1-2; 7 positions match TRBD1. The CDR3 totals 18 residues. Germline V gene lookup returns CDR1 MDHEN and CDR2 SYDVKM. J gave up 1 base and V 6 bases, and 17 bases lay outside the gene matches. As DNA, the CDR3 is TGTGCCAGCAGGGACAACCCGGGACAGTTGACCCGTAACTATGGCTACACCTTC. Protein product: CASRDNPGQLTRNYGYTF.

J is TRBJ2-2 and V is TRBV12-5; perhaps TRBD2 as D (5 bases). The CDR3 runs 13 residues. Trimming removed 7 bases at V and 6 bases at J, with 12 bases between. Germline V gene sequence: CDR1 LGHNT, CDR2 FRNRAP. The CDR3 loop is CASAPPGAGELFF. The CDR3 DNA reads as TGTGCTAGTGCCCCCCCCGGGGCCGGGGAGCTGTTTTTT.

The rearrangement uses TRBV7-7 and TRBJ2-2; 8 bases are a match to TRBD2. V lost 1 base and J lost 8; bases outside the gene matches: 3. This CDR3 is 14 amino acids long. Germline assignment: CDR1 SSHAT and CDR2 FNYEAQ (reference sequence). The CDR3 spells CASSLELAEGELFF. The CDR3 nucleotides are TGTGCCAGCAGCTTAGAACTAGCGGAGGGGGAGCTGTTTTTT.

A few counts support this clone. This sequence joins TRBV2 and TRBJ1-4, with 11 bases aligning to TRBD1. V dropped 4 bases and J dropped 8; count of bases not matched to a gene: 6. Germline V gene lookup returns CDR1 SNHLY and CDR2 FYNNEI. This CDR3 is 15 amino acids long. CDR3 DNA sequence: TGTGCCAGCAGTGGGACAGGGGGCTCTGTCGAAAAACTGTTTTTT. Residues: CASSGTGGSVEKLFF.

This clone was recorded once. This chain uses TRBV5-1 with TRBJ2-5, with 7 bases fitting TRBD1. The J call may be in error: the DNA end matches TRBJ2-7 better. Germline-derived CDR1 and CDR2 are SGHRS and YFSETQ. The CDR3 is 14 amino acids. DNA of the CDR3: TGCGCCAGCAGCGACCTGACAGGGCCCTACGAGCAGTACTTC. Amino acid sequence: CASSDLTGPYEQYF.

The V and J genes are TRBV5-1 and TRBJ1-1, with a weak D call TRBD1 (5 bases). Germline V gene lookup returns CDR1 SGHRS and CDR2 YFSETQ. The CDR3 has 14 residues. The V and J ends lost 0 bases and 4 bases respectively, with 10 bases between them. CDR3 coding DNA: TGCGCCAGCAGCTTGGCAGGGATGAGCACTGAAGCTTTCTTT. Protein: CASSLAGMSTEAFF. The whole variable domain, filled in from reference TRBV5-1 and TRBJ1-1, reads KAGVTQTPRYLIKTRGQQVTLSCSPISGHRSVSWYQQTPGQGLQFLFEYFSETQRNKGNFPGRFSGRQFSNSRSEMNVSTLELGDSALYLCASSLAGMSTEAFFGQGTRLTVV.

V gene TRBV10-1 combines with J gene TRBJ2-1, with D hard to call. Germline V lookup: CDR1 WNHNN, CDR2 SYGVQD (reference sequence). Trimming left V 10 bases short and J 10 bases short, with 8 bases between. This CDR3 comprises 9 residues. The CDR3: CANSREQFF. CDR3 in DNA: TGCGCCAACTCTAGAGAGCAGTTCTTC.

The chain uses TRBV30 and TRBJ1-5, with TRBD1 identical over 7 bases. CDR3 length: 13 residues. CDR1 GTSNPN and CDR2 SVGIG come from the germline V gene (reference sequence). The CDR3 protein is CASSQGDNQPQHF. The CDR3 coding sequence is TGTGCGTCGTCCCAGGGGGACAATCAGCCCCAGCATTTT.

This clone was recorded a few times. This rearrangement joins TRBV27 to TRBJ2-1; D perhaps matches TRBD2 (5 bases). CDR1 is MNHEY and CDR2 is SMNVEV in the germline V gene (reference sequence). This CDR3 is 13 amino acids long. Trimming stripped 5 bases from V and 10 bases from J, with 15 bases between. The CDR3 region has the DNA TGTGCCAGCAGTCCCCCGTTTAGGGAGGAGCAGTTCTTC. Its translation is CASSPPFREEQFF.

The V gene is TRBV7-2, the J gene TRBJ1-4, with no clear D. Germline assignment: CDR1 SGHTA and CDR2 FQGNSA. CDR3 size: 14 residues. Trimming took 6 bases from V and 0 from J, leaving 8 bases between them. In DNA, the CDR3 is TGTGCCAGCAGTCAGGTTGCAACTAATGAAAAACTGTTTTTT. The encoded protein is CASSQVATNEKLFF.

The rearrangement links TRBV9 to TRBJ2-2; the D is unclear. V lost 0 bases, J lost 5 bases, and 8 bases lay in between. Germline V lookup: CDR1 SGDLS, CDR2 YYNGEE. This CDR3 is built from 14 residues. The CDR3 is CASSVGVETGELFF. The CDR3 region has the DNA TGTGCCAGCAGCGTAGGAGTCGAGACCGGGGAGCTGTTTTTT.